This T cell receptor (beta chain) is drawn from a study of OX40 agonist ivuxolimab in advanced cancers. Study outcomes and limitations: Expanded peripheral T cell antigen specificity was not determined.

About this clone itself: What it binds is not known.

Data came from immunoSEQ multiplex PCR; TCRdb stores just in-frame clones and leaves some out. The sample records approximately 78,000 clones, 88% being singletons. The CDR3 has 16 residues. V gave up 1 base and J gave up 5 bases, with 17 bases separating them. Germline V gives CDR1 SGHNT, CDR2 YENEEA. The rearrangement uses TRBV11-3 and TRBJ1-1; tentatively, D is TRBD1 (5 bases). The source of this sequence is an adult with an advanced solid tumor such as melanoma, head and neck, liver or kidney cancer. The sample consisted of CD4+ or CD8+ T cells sorted from blood, taken in a trial of the OX40 agonist ivuxolimab. CDR3 region: CASSLVGVGRGTEAFF. CDR3 in DNA: TGTGCCAGCAGCTTAGTAGGGGTAGGGCGCGGAACTGAAGCTTTCTTT.